This entry concerns a single T cell receptor beta chain. Per the germline V gene, CDR1 is LNHDA and CDR2 is SQIVND (reference sequence). The length of the CDR3 is 17 residues. J lost 5 bases, V lost 4 bases, and 11 bases had no gene match. This specimen comes from a study of blood T cell repertoires in COVID-19. As for the study in general: In each case, the material was cDNA or gDNA derived from T cells, B-cell-depleted T cells, or PBMCs.

The assay was immunoSEQ multiplex PCR, and TCRdb's table has in-frame clones only and misses some. The table lists roughly 65,000 clones, 60% to 85% of them singletons. This rearrangement joins TRBV19 to TRBJ2-2; 9 nucleotides align to TRBD2. The source material was peripheral blood. This receptor was identified in a human donor in a cohort sampled during active COVID-19. The CDR3, as DNA: TGTGCCAGTAGTAGCGGTGGTAGCGGGAGCTGGACCGGGGAGCTGTTTTTT. Protein sequence: CASSSGGSGSWTGELFF.